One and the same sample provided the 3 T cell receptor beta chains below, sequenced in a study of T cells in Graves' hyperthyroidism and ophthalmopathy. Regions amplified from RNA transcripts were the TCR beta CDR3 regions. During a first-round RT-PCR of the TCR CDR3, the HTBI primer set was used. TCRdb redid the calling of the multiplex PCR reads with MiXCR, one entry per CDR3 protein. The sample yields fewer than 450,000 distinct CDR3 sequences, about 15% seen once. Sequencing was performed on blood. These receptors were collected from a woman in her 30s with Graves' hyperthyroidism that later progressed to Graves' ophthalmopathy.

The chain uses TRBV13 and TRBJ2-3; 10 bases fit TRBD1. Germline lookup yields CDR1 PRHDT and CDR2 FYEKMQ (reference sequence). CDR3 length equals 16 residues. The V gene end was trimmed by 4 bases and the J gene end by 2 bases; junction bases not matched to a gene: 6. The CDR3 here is CASSSTGTGVTDTQYF. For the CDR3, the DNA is TGTGCCAGCAGCTCGACCGGGACAGGGGTCACAGATACGCAGTATTTT.

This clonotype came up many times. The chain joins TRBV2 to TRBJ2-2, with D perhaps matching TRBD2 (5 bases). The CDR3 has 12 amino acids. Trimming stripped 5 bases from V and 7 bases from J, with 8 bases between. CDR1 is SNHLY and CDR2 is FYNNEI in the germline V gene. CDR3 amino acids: CASSWTGGELFF. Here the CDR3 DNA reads TGTGCCAGCAGTTGGACTGGCGGGGAGCTGTTTTTT.

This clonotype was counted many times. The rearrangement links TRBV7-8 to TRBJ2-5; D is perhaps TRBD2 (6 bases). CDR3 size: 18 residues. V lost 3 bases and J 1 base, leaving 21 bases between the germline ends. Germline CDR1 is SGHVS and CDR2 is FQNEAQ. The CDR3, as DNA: TGTGCCAGCAGCTTTCAACGCCGGGGACTCCGGGTCCAAGAGACCCAGTACTTC. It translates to CASSFQRRGLRVQETQYF.